The sequence of this T cell receptor beta chain was determined in a study of blood T cell repertoires in COVID-19. The V end lost 3 bases, the J end lost 5 bases, and 14 bases lay between the germline ends. Germline V gene data show CDR1 as MDHEN and CDR2 as SYDVKM. The CDR3 sequence is 15 residues long. Using immunoSEQ multiplex PCR, the repertoire was profiled, and TCRdb retains in-frame clones only, with some absent. The sample shows tens of thousands of clones, 84% of them seen only once. This chain joins TRBV28 and TRBJ2-1; TRBD2 might be the D (6 bases). The receptor's source is a man aged 50-60 years with acute or convalescent COVID-19. The sample taken for sequencing was peripheral blood. The chain's CDR3 is CASSFFTSRHNEQFF. The CDR3, as DNA: TGTGCCAGCAGTTTTTTTACTAGCAGGCACAATGAGCAGTTCTTC.